What follows describes a single T cell receptor beta chain. This record belongs to a study of blood T cell repertoires in COVID-19. Study in general: Sources were T cells, B-cell-depleted T cells, or PBMCs; the material itself was cDNA or gDNA.

Profiled with immunoSEQ multiplex PCR; TCRdb holds only in-frame clones, not every one. The table shows about 390,000 clones, with approximately 90% occurring only once. Across about 22 US areas, participants ranged in age from roughly 18 to 95 years. The specimen sequenced was PBMCs or T cells enriched from blood (not recorded which). The receptor was isolated from a woman between 50 and 59 years old who had recovered from COVID-19.

In nucleotides, the CDR3 is TGTGCCAGCAGTAGGGGTGGACAGGGGGCATCCAATGAGCAGTTCTTC. This encodes CASSRGGQGASNEQFF. V usage is TRBV27 and J usage is TRBJ2-1, with TRBD1 matching over 11 bases. Losses at the gene ends were 5 bases for V and 6 bases for J; bases not matched to a gene: 9. CDR3 size: 16 residues. CDR1 and CDR2 (germline): MNHEY, SMNVEV (reference sequence).